Listed here is a single T cell receptor beta chain. Germline CDR1 is SGHTA and CDR2 is FQGNSA. With 4 bases clipped from V and 8 bases from J, the junction kept 6 bases outside the gene matches. This CDR3 comprises 14 residues. This record belongs to a study of patients and donors after allogeneic stem cell transplantation. TCRdb recomputed calls from the RT-PCR reads with MiXCR, one row per CDR3 protein. The sample lists 110,000 or so distinct CDR3 sequences; 35% were seen once. The clonotype originates from a human donor who was either an allogeneic HSCT recipient or a stem cell or donor lymphocyte infusion donor (not recorded which). It is not recorded whose cells these are; they may come from a transplant donor. Material for sequencing was blood, either unsorted or a sorted T cell fraction (not recorded which). The rearrangement joins TRBV7-2 to TRBJ2-1; 9 bases map to TRBD2. The CDR3 sequence is CASSYAAGGHEQFF. CDR3 bases: TGTGCCAGCAGCTATGCAGCGGGAGGCCATGAGCAGTTCTTC.